A single sample gave rise to the 20 T cell receptor beta chains below, sequenced in a study of cytomegalovirus exposure and HLA in healthy donors. 60 Vbeta and 13 Jbeta primers were used in PCR. Profiling relied on immunoSEQ multiplex PCR, and the TCRdb table lists in-frame clones only, not all of them. This table lists 150,000 to 200,000 clones. Input material: PBMCs. All receptors come from a woman aged 55-69 years in good health and CMV-seronegative.

The V and J genes are TRBV18 and TRBJ2-7; D may be TRBD1 (7 bases). Germline assignment: CDR1 KGHSH and CDR2 LQKENI. V dropped 3 bases and J dropped 4 bases, with 16 bases sitting between them. This CDR3 region has 15 residues. CDR3 region: CASSPTGAGGYEQYF. The CDR3 nucleotides read TGTGCCAGCTCACCGACCGGTGCAGGGGGGTACGAGCAGTACTTC. Complete variable domain (other parts from reference TRBV18 and TRBJ2-7): NAGVMQNPRHLVRRRGQEARLRCSPMKGHSHVYWYRQLPEEGLKFMVYLQKENIIDESGMPKERFSAEFPKEGPSILRIQQVVRGDSAAYFCASSPTGAGGYEQYFGPGTRLTVT.

The J gene is TRBJ2-7, the V gene TRBV2, with D perhaps TRBD1 (5 bases). The germline V and J ends were trimmed by 6 bases and 2 bases, with 11 bases remaining between them. This CDR3 comprises 13 residues. Germline CDR1 reads SNHLY; CDR2 reads FYNNEI. The CDR3 spells CASRPRGPYEQYF. CDR3 nucleotide sequence: TGTGCCAGCAGGCCAAGGGGCCCCTACGAGCAGTACTTC.

The rearrangement links TRBV19 to TRBJ2-2, with 7 bases identical to TRBD1. With 7 bases clipped from V and 7 bases from J, the junction kept 9 bases outside the gene matches. This CDR3 has 14 amino acids. Germline V CDR1 and CDR2: LNHDA, SQIVND (reference sequence). CDR3 bases: TGTGCCAGTATCCAACAGGGGAAACACGGGGAGCTGTTTTTT. Its translation is CASIQQGKHGELFF.

The chain has TRBV5-5 and TRBJ1-4; D is ambiguous. Germline V lookup: CDR1 SGHKS, CDR2 YYEKEE (reference sequence). The CDR3 has 14 residues. Trimming took off 4 bases at V and 3 bases at J, with 10 bases between the two ends. The CDR3 protein is CASSPRRANEKLFF. CDR3 DNA sequence: TGTGCCAGCAGCCCTCGGCGGGCTAATGAAAAACTGTTTTTT. Full variable domain (missing parts from reference TRBV5-5 and TRBJ1-4): DAGVTQSPTHLIKTRGQQVTLRCSPISGHKSVSWYQQVLGQGPQFIFQYYEKEERGRGNFPDRFSARQFPNYSSELNVNALLLGDSALYLCASSPRRANEKLFFGSGTQLSVL.

The chain carries TRBV5-4 and TRBJ2-6, with D perhaps TRBD2 (7 bases). The CDR3 loop spans 17 amino acids. V shed 0 bases and J shed 3 bases, with 13 bases lying between them. CDR1 is SGHNT and CDR2 is YYREEE in the germline V gene (reference sequence). The CDR3 loop reads CASSLAAGAYGANVLTF. CDR3 in DNA: TGTGCCAGCAGCTTGGCTGCGGGGGCGTATGGGGCCAACGTCCTGACTTTC.

The rearrangement uses TRBV7-3 and TRBJ1-1; D uncertain. The germline gives CDR1 SGHTA, CDR2 FQGTGA. The CDR3 consists of 14 residues. V lost 2 bases and J lost 0, with 7 bases in between. CDR3 nucleotides: TGTGCCAGCAGCTTATGGGCTCTGAACACTGAAGCTTTCTTT. Amino acids: CASSLWALNTEAFF. Filled out from reference TRBV7-3 and TRBJ1-1, the complete variable domain reads GAGVSQTPSNKVTEKGKYVELRCDPISGHTALYWYRQSLGQGPEFLIYFQGTGAADDSGLPNDRFFAVRPEGSVSTLKIQRTERGDSAVYLCASSLWALNTEAFFGQGTRLTVV.

The chain joins TRBV2 to TRBJ2-1; 9 bases fit TRBD2. The CDR3 runs 14 residues. Germline-derived CDR1 and CDR2 are SNHLY and FYNNEI. Losses at the gene ends were 9 bases for V and 5 bases for J; bases not matched to a gene: 8. CDR3 DNA sequence: TGTGCCAGTCGGCGGGGGGGCGGGAACAATGAGCAGTTCTTC. It encodes CASRRGGGNNEQFF.

The chain combines TRBV7-2 with TRBJ2-7; perhaps TRBD1 as D (6 bases). From germline, CDR1 is SGHTA and CDR2 FQGNSA. V was pared by 1 base and J by 3 bases, with 10 bases between. The CDR3 has 14 amino acids. The CDR3 sequence is CASSLDRESYEQYF. For the CDR3, the DNA is TGTGCCAGCAGCTTAGACAGGGAAAGCTACGAGCAGTACTTC.

The chain couples TRBV6-6 to TRBJ2-7; 8 positions match TRBD1. The V gene end was trimmed by 4 bases and the J gene end by 3 bases; junction bases not matched to a gene: 8. This CDR3 region has 15 residues. CDR1 is MNHNY, CDR2 SVGAGI, per germline (reference sequence). CDR3 loop: CASSSYDRGFYEQYF. In nucleotides, the CDR3 is TGTGCCAGCAGTTCGTACGACAGGGGATTCTACGAGCAGTACTTC.

J is TRBJ2-5 and V is TRBV2; a weak D match, TRBD1 (6 bases). V lost 8 bases and J 5 bases, leaving 18 bases between the germline ends. Germline CDR1 and CDR2: SNHLY and FYNNEI. This CDR3 contains 14 residues. The DNA for the CDR3 is TGTGCCAGCTACCCAAACAGGGTGGGGGAGACCCAGTACTTC. Encoded protein: CASYPNRVGETQYF.

This chain joins TRBV18 and TRBJ1-5; 7 bases match TRBD1. Germline CDR1 is KGHSH and CDR2 is LQKENI. J lost 1 base, V lost 6 bases, and 6 bases had no gene match. The CDR3 has 15 residues. The CDR3 loop is CASSREGASNQPQHF. The CDR3 nucleotides are TGTGCCAGCTCCCGTGAGGGGGCCAGCAATCAGCCCCAGCATTTT. The full variable domain, with the rest looked up from reference TRBV18 and TRBJ1-5, is NAGVMQNPRHLVRRRGQEARLRCSPMKGHSHVYWYRQLPEEGLKFMVYLQKENIIDESGMPKERFSAEFPKEGPSILRIQQVVRGDSAAYFCASSREGASNQPQHFGDGTRLSIL.

V gene TRBV7-9 combines with J gene TRBJ1-4; 7 nucleotides line up with TRBD1. Germline trimming cut 4 bases from V and 7 bases from J; bases unmatched to any gene: 9. The V gene's germline CDR1 is SEHNR and CDR2 FQNEAQ (reference sequence). This CDR3 has 15 amino acids. CDR3 DNA sequence: TGTGCCAGCAGCTACAGGGGCGGTTTGGGTGAAAAACTGTTTTTT. This encodes CASSYRGGLGEKLFF.

The CDR3 nucleotides are TGTGCCAGCAGGAGACTAACGGTTCACAGCACAGATACGCAGTATTTT. It encodes CASRRLTVHSTDTQYF. The J gene is TRBJ2-3, the V gene TRBV27; perhaps TRBD2 as D (5 bases). The CDR3 runs 16 residues. V lost 6 bases to trimming and J lost 0 bases, with 16 bases between them. The V gene's germline CDR1 is MNHEY and CDR2 SMNVEV (reference sequence).

J is TRBJ1-3 and V is TRBV5-4; 9 nucleotides agree with TRBD1. V gave up 4 bases and J gave up 1 base; unmatched junction bases: 9. Germline V gives CDR1 SGHNT, CDR2 YYREEE (reference sequence). The CDR3 has 17 amino acids. The CDR3 reads CASSVGPGQGSGNTIYF. The DNA for the CDR3 is TGTGCCAGCAGCGTGGGCCCGGGACAGGGTTCTGGAAACACCATATATTTT. Based on the CDR3 plus reference TRBV5-4 and TRBJ1-3, the full variable domain is ETGVTQSPTHLIKTRGQQVTLRCSSQSGHNTVSWYQQALGQGPQFIFQYYREEENGRGNFPPRFSGLQFPNYSSELNVNALELDDSALYLCASSVGPGQGSGNTIYFGEGSWLTVV.

This chain connects TRBV9 to TRBJ2-1; TRBD2 aligns across 15 bases. V was clipped by 4 bases and J by 9 bases; unmatched bases: 8. There are 16 residues in the CDR3. CDR1 and CDR2 (germline): SGDLS, YYNGEE. CDR3 bases: TGTGCCAGCAGCCTGGTCGGGACTAGCGGGGGGCGTGAGCAGTTCTTC. Its translation is CASSLVGTSGGREQFF.

The V call is TRBV29-1, the J call TRBJ2-7; 9 bases are shared with TRBD1. The germline gives CDR1 SQVTM, CDR2 ANQGSEA. Trimming removed 4 bases from V and 4 bases from J; junction bases left unmatched: 5. This CDR3 is 13 amino acids long. The CDR3: CSVAPGQGYEQYF. In DNA, the CDR3 is TGCAGCGTTGCACCGGGACAGGGTTACGAGCAGTACTTC.

This chain links TRBV29-1 with TRBJ1-4; D might be TRBD1 (6 bases). Germline V CDR1 and CDR2: SQVTM, ANQGSEA. Between the trimmed V and J ends, which lost 7 bases and 4 bases, there was a span of 10 bases. This CDR3 is 12 amino acids long. The CDR3 region is CSGRGGNEKLFF. The CDR3 DNA reads as TGCAGCGGGAGGGGGGGTAATGAAAAACTGTTTTTT.

J is TRBJ1-4 and V is TRBV7-9, with 7 bases that match TRBD1. The CDR3 totals 16 residues. Germline CDR1 is SEHNR and CDR2 is FQNEAQ (reference sequence). J gave up 0 bases and V 5 bases, and 6 bases lay outside the gene matches. The CDR3 nucleotides are TGTGCCAGCAGCCCCGGGGACAGAACAACTAATGAAAAACTGTTTTTT. Its translation is CASSPGDRTTNEKLFF.

The chain combines TRBV10-2 with TRBJ2-7, with 8 bases identical to TRBD2. J lost 2 bases, V lost 4 bases, and 10 bases had no gene match. The CDR3 has 16 residues. CDR1 and CDR2 from the germline V gene are WSHSY and SAAADI. Here the CDR3 DNA reads TGCGCCAGCAGTGGGTGGGGGATAGCGGGGCCCTACGAGCAGTACTTC. It specifies CASSGWGIAGPYEQYF.

The J gene is TRBJ2-2, the V gene TRBV18; tentative D call: TRBD1 (5 bases). Germline V gene data show CDR1 as KGHSH and CDR2 as LQKENI. The CDR3 runs 17 residues. V shed 0 bases and J shed 3 bases, with 14 bases lying between them. In nucleotides, the CDR3 is TGTGCCAGCTCACCACCGCCCAGGGCCGCTCACACCGGGGAGCTGTTTTTT. Translated: CASSPPPRAAHTGELFF.